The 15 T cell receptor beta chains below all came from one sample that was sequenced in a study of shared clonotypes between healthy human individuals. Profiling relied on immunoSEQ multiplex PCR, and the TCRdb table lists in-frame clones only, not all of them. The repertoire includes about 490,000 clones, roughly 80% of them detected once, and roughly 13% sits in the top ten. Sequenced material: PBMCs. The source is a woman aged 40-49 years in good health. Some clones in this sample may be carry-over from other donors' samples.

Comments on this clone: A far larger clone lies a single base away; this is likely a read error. The CDR3 protein is CASGGGGQSFYGYTF. As DNA, the CDR3 is TGTGCCAGCGGTGGAGGAGGACAGTCTTTCTATGGCTACACCTTC. V gene TRBV6-1 combines with J gene TRBJ1-2; a possible D gene is TRBD1 (6 bases). The V gene lost 8 bases and the J gene lost 4 bases, with 20 bases spanning the gap. Germline CDR1 MNHNS, CDR2 SASEGT. The CDR3 runs 15 residues.

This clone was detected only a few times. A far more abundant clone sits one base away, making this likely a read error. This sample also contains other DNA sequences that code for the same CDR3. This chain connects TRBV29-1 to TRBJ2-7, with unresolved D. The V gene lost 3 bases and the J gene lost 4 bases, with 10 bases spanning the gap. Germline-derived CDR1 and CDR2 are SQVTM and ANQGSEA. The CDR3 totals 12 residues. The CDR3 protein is CSVEVSTYEQYF. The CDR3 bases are TGCAGCGTTGAGGTCAGTACATACGAGCAGTACTTC.

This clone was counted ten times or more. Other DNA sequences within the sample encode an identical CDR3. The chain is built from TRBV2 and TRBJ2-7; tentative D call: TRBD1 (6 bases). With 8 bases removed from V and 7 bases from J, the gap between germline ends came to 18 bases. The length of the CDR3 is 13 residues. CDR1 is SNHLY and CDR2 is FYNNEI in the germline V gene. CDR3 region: CASLQGRLGEQYF. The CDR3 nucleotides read TGTGCCAGCTTGCAGGGGCGATTGGGAGAGCAGTACTTC.

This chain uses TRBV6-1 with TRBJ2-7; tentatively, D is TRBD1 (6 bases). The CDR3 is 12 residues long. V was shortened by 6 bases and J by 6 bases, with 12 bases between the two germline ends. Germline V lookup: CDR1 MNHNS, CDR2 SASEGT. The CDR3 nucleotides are TGTGCCAGCAGGCTGACAGGTTTCGAGCAGTACTTC. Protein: CASRLTGFEQYF.

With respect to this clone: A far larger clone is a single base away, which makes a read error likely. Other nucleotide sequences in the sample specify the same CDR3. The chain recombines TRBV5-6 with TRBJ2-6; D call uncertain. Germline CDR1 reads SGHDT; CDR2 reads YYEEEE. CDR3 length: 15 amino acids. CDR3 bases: TGTGCCAGCAGTTTGGGCAGATCTGGGGCCAACGTCCTGACTTTC. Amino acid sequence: CASSLGRSGANVLTF.

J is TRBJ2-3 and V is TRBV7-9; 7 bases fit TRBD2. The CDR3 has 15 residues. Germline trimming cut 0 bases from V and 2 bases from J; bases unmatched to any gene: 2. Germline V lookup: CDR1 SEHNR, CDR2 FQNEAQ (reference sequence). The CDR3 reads CASSLAGRVTDTQYF. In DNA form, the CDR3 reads TGTGCCAGCAGCTTAGCGGGGAGGGTCACAGATACGCAGTATTTT.

CDR3 protein: CASSLQGAGERETQYF. CDR3 in DNA: TGTGCCAGCAGCTTGCAGGGCGCGGGAGAAAGGGAGACCCAGTACTTC. The rearrangement joins TRBV5-4 to TRBJ2-5; 7 bases agree with TRBD2. CDR1 is SGHNT, CDR2 YYREEE, per germline (reference sequence). This CDR3 has 16 residues. The J segment lost 5 bases and the V segment lost 1 base, leaving 11 bases of the junction unmatched.

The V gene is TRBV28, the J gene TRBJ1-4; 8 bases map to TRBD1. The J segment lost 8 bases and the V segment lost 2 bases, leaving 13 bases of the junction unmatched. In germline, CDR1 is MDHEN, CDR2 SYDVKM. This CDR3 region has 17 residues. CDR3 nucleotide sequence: TGTGCCAGCAGTTTACCCCTGACAGGGGACGATCGAGAAAAACTGTTTTTT. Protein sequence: CASSLPLTGDDREKLFF.

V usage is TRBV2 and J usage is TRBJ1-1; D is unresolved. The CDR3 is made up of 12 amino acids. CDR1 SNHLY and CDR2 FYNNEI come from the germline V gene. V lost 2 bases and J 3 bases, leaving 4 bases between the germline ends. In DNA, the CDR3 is TGTGCCAGCAGTGAAAGGTACACTGAAGCTTTCTTT. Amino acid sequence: CASSERYTEAFF.

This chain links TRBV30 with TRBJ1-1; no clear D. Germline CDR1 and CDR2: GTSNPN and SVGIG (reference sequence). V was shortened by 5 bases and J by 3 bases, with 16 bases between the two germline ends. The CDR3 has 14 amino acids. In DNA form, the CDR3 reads TGTGCCTGGGGCCAGGACGCGTTGCACACTGAAGCTTTCTTT. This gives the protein CAWGQDALHTEAFF.

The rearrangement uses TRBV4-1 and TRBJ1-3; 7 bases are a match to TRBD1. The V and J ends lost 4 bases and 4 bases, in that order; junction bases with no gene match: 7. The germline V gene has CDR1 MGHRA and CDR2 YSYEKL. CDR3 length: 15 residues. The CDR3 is CASSPPGQSGNTIYF. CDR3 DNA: TGCGCCAGCAGCCCCCCGGGACAGAGCGGAAACACCATATATTTT.

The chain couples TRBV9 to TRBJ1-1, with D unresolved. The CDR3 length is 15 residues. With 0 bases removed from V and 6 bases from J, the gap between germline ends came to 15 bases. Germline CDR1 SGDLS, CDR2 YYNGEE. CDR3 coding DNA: TGTGCCAGCAGCGTAGATGGCGGCCTCTCCCCTGAAGCTTTCTTT. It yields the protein CASSVDGGLSPEAFF.

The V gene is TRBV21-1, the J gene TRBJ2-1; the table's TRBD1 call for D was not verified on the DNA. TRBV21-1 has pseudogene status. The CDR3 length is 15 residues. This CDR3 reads CASSKGRGSYNEQFF. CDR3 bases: TGTGCCAGCAGCAAGGGCAGGGGATCGTACAATGAGCAGTTCTTC.

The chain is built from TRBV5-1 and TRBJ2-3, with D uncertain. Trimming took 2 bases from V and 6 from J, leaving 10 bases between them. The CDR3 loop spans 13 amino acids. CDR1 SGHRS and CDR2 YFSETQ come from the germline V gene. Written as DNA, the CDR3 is TGCGCCAGCAGCTTTCGTTTCCGGGATACGCAGTATTTT. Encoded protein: CASSFRFRDTQYF.

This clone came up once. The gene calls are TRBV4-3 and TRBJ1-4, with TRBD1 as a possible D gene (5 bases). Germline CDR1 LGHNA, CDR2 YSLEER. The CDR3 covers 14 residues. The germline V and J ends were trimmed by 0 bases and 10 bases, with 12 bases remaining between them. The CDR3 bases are TGCGCCAGCAGCCAAGATCAACAGAGGGGAAAACTGTTTTTT. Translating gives CASSQDQQRGKLFF.